These 5 T cell receptor beta chains originate from one sample sequenced in a study of T-cell memory formation after mild COVID-19. In TCRdb, the 5' RACE reads were re-called with MiXCR into one record per CDR3 protein. The data contain fewer than 700,000 distinct CDR3 sequences, roughly a fifth of them seen just once; the ten biggest clones take up approximately 8.4%. The sequenced material came from PBMCs or a T cell subset sorted from them (not recorded which). The receptors derive from an adult woman who had mild COVID-19 (a few samples of this study predate the infection). Cell type and time point are not known.

This chain uses TRBV7-2 with TRBJ1-6; a weak D match, TRBD1 (6 bases). Trimming cost V 1 base and J 10 bases, with 17 bases left between them. This CDR3 comprises 16 residues. The germline gives CDR1 SGHTA, CDR2 FQGNSA. CDR3 sequence: CASSLDGGAKGSPLHF. Here the CDR3 DNA reads TGTGCCAGCAGCTTAGATGGGGGGGCGAAGGGGTCACCCCTCCACTTT.

V gene TRBV12-3 or TRBV12-4 combines with J gene TRBJ2-5, with TRBD2 matching over 8 bases. With 8 bases clipped from V and 5 bases from J, the junction kept 7 bases outside the gene matches. CDR3 length: 13 residues. The CDR3 DNA sequence: TGTGCCAGCCTTAGCGGGATCAAGGAGACCCAGTACTTC. It is translated as CASLSGIKETQYF.

CDR3 DNA sequence: TGCAGTGCCATACAGGGAGGCACTGAAGCTTTCTTT. Translation: CSAIQGGTEAFF. The rearrangement links TRBV20-1 to TRBJ1-1, with TRBD1 as a possible D gene (6 bases). From germline, CDR1 is DFQATT and CDR2 SNEGSKA (reference sequence). V lost 6 bases, J lost 4 bases, and 12 bases lay in between. CDR3 length equals 12 residues.

The chain uses TRBV29-1 and TRBJ2-2; D may correspond to TRBD1 or TRBD2 (5 bases each). CDR1 and CDR2 from the germline V gene are SQVTM and ANQGSEA. The V gene lost 7 bases and the J gene lost 0 bases, with 12 bases spanning the gap. The CDR3 covers 14 residues. In nucleotides, the CDR3 is TGCAGCGGGTCTAAGGGACCGAACACCGGGGAGCTGTTTTTT. It specifies CSGSKGPNTGELFF.

The chain joins TRBV12-3 or TRBV12-4 to TRBJ1-2, with D possibly matching TRBD1 (5 bases). The CDR3 covers 13 residues. The V and J ends lost 2 bases and 8 bases respectively, with 12 bases between them. The CDR3: CASSLNQGWGYTF. The CDR3 DNA is TGTGCCAGCAGTTTAAATCAGGGATGGGGCTACACCTTC.